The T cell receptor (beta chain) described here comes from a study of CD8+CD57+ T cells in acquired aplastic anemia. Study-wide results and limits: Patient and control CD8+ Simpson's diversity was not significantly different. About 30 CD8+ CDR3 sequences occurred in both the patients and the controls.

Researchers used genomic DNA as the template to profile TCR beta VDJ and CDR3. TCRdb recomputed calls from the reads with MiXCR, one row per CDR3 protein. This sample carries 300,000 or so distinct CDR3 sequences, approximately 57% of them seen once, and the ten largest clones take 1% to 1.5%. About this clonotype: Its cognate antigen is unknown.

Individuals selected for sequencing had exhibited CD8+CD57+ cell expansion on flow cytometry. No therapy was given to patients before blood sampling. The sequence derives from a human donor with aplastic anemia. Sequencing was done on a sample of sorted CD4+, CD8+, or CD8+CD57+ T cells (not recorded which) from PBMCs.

The CDR3 nucleotides are TGTGCCACCTCTCACATGGCAGACCAGCCCCAGCATTTT. It encodes CATSHMADQPQHF. This chain connects TRBV24-1 to TRBJ1-5, with D uncertain. Germline V gene data show CDR1 as KGHDR and CDR2 as SFDVKD. The CDR3 length is 13 residues. Trimming shortened V by 9 bases and J by 7 bases, and 15 bases separated the two germline ends.